Listed below are T cell receptor beta chains from one sample, sequenced in a study of blood T cell repertoires in COVID-19. Using immunoSEQ multiplex PCR, the repertoire was profiled, and TCRdb retains in-frame clones only, with some absent. The sample lists around 100,000 clones; about 82% were seen once. The sample comprised peripheral blood. These receptors were collected from a man aged 50 or older with active or convalescent COVID-19. Both conserved end residues are trimmed from each CDR3. Rows give clone size only sometimes, using once, few, many, or a class for an expanded clone.

j_gene,abundance,v_gene,CDR3aa
TRBJ2-1,.,TRBV7-6,ASASPGQGSYNEQF
TRBJ1-2,.,TRBV5-1,ASSPLDRGRNGYT
TRBJ1-2,.,TRBV5-8,ASSYEGQTNYGYT
TRBJ2-5,.,TRBV3-1/TRBV3-2,ASSPTSGRAGETQY
TRBJ1-1,.,TRBV2,ATEGQGNTEAF
TRBJ1-2,.,TRBV28,ASKGQGYANYGYT
TRBJ2-7,many,TRBV2,ASRARDSSTYEQY
TRBJ1-1,.,TRBV6-2/TRBV6-3,ASSYSTGNTEAF
TRBJ2-5,once,TRBV7-2,ASSLVTGKETQY
TRBJ2-7,few,TRBV5-6,ASSLYGQALGEQY
TRBJ2-5,.,TRBV21-1,ASSNSWFRASRETQY